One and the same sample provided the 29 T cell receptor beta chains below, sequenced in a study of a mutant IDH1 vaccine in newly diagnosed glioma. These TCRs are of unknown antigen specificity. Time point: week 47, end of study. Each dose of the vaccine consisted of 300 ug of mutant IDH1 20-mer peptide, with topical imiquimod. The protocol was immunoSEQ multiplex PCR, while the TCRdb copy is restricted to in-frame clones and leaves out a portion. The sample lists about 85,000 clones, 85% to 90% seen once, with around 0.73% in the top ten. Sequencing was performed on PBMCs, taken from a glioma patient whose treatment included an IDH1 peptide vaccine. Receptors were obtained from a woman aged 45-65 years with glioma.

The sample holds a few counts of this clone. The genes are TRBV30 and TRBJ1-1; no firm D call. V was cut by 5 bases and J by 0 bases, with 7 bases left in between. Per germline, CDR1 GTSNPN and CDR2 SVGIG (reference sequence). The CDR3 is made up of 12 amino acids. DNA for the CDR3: TGTGCCTGGTTCAGGCTGAACACTGAAGCTTTCTTT. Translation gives CAWFRLNTEAFF.

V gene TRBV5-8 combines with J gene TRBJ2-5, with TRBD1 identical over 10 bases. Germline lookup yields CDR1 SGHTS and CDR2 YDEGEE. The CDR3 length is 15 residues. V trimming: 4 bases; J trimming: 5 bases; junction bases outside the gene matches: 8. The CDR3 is CASSLGDRGWETQYF. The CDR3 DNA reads TGTGCCAGCAGCCTGGGGGACAGGGGCTGGGAGACCCAGTACTTC.

The DNA of the CDR3 is TGCGCCAGCAGCCCGCCACTAGCAGGAACTGGGGCCAACGTCCTGACTTTC. This translates into CASSPPLAGTGANVLTF. This sequence joins TRBV5-1 and TRBJ2-6; the D gene is possibly TRBD2 (6 bases). V dropped 4 bases and J dropped 2 bases, with 16 bases sitting between them. Germline CDR1 SGHRS, CDR2 YFSETQ. CDR3 length: 17 residues.

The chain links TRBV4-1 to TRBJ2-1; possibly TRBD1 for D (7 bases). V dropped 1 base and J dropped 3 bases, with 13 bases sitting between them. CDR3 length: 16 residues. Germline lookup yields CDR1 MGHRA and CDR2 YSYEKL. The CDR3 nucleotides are TGCGCCAGCAGCCAAGTAGCGGCAGGGGGCTACAATGAGCAGTTCTTC. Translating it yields CASSQVAAGGYNEQFF.

CDR3 bases: TGTGCCAGCAGTACAGCCAAGGCGTACGAGCAGTACTTC. Protein product: CASSTAKAYEQYF. This rearrangement joins TRBV6-5 to TRBJ2-7; D remains unclear. CDR3 size: 13 residues. V dropped 5 bases and J dropped 4 bases, with 12 bases sitting between them. In germline, CDR1 is MNHEY, CDR2 SVGAGI.

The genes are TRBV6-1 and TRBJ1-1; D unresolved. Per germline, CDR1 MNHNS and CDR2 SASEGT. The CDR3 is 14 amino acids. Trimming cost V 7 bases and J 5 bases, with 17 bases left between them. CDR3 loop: CASTPPGLFTEAFF. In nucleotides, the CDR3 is TGTGCCAGCACCCCTCCGGGGTTGTTTACTGAAGCTTTCTTT.

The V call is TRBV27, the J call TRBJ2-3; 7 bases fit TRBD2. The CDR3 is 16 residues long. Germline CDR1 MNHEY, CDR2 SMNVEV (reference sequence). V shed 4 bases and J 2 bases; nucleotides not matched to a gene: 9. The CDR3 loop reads CASSWSSGADTDTQYF. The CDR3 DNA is TGTGCCAGCAGTTGGTCGAGCGGGGCCGACACAGATACGCAGTATTTT.

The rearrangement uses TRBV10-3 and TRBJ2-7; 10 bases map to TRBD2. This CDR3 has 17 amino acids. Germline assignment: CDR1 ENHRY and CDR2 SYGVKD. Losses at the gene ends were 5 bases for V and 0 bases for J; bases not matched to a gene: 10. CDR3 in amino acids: CAISLIPGTSDSYEQYF. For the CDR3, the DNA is TGTGCCATCAGTTTGATACCCGGGACTAGCGACTCCTACGAGCAGTACTTC.

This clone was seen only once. DNA for the CDR3: TGCGCCAGCAGCTTGGCCGTTGATGGGTACGAGCAGTACTTC. It specifies CASSLAVDGYEQYF. This chain connects TRBV5-1 to TRBJ2-7; D remains unclear. V lost 0 bases to trimming and J lost 4 bases, with 11 bases between them. The CDR3 has 14 amino acids. Per germline, CDR1 SGHRS and CDR2 YFSETQ.

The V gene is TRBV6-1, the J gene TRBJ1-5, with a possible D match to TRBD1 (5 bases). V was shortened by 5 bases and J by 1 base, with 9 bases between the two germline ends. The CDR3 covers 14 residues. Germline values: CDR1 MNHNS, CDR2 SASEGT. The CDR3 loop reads CASSPRESNQPQHF. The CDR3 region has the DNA TGTGCCAGCAGTCCCAGGGAGAGCAATCAGCCCCAGCATTTT.

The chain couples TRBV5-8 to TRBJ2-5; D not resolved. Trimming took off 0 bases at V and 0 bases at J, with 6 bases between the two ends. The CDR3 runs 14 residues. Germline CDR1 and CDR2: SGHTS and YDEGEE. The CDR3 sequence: CASSLEGNQETQYF. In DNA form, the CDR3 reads TGTGCCAGCAGCTTGGAGGGCAACCAAGAGACCCAGTACTTC.

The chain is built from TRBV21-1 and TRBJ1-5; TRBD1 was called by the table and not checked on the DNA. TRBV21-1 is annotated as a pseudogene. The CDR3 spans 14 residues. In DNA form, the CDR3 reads TGTGCCAGCCGTACTCACAGTAGCAATCAGCCCCAGCATTTT. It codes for CASRTHSSNQPQHF.

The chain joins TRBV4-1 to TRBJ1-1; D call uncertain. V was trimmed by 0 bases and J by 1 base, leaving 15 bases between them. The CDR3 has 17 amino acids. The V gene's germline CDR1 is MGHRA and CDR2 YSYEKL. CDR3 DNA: TGCGCCAGCAGCCAAGATAAGCTGGGCTCCCGGAACACTGAAGCTTTCTTT. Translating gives CASSQDKLGSRNTEAFF.

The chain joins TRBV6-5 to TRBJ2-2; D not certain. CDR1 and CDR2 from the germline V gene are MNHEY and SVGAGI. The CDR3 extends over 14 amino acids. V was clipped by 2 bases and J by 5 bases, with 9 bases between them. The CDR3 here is CASSYTPGTGELFF. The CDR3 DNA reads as TGTGCCAGCAGTTACACCCCCGGGACCGGGGAGCTGTTTTTT.

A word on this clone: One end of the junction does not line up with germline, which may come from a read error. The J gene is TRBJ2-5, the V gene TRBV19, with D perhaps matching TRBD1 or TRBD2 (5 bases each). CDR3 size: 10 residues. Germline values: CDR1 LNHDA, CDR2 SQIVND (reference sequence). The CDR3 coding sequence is TGTGCCAGTAGTGACCGGGACGAACACTTC. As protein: CASSDRDEHF.

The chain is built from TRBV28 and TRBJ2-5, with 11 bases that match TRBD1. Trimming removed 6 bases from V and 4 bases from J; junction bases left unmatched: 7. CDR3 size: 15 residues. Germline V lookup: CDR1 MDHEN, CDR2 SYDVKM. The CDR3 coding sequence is TGTGCCAGCAGACCCGGGACAGGGGGTCCAGAGACCCAGTACTTC. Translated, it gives CASRPGTGGPETQYF.

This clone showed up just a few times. CDR3 DNA sequence: TGTGCCAGCAGTCTACCGGGACCGATGAACACTGAAGCTTTCTTT. Its protein is CASSLPGPMNTEAFF. The chain is built from TRBV6-1 and TRBJ1-1; a weak D match, TRBD1 (5 bases). This CDR3 has 15 residues. Trimming took 5 bases from V and 0 from J, leaving 13 bases between them. Per germline, CDR1 MNHNS and CDR2 SASEGT.

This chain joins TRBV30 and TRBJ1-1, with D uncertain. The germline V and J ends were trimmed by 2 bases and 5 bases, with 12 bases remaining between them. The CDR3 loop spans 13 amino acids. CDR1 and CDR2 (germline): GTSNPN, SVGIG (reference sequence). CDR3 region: CAWSRGEGTEAFF. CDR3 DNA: TGTGCCTGGAGTCGGGGAGAAGGGACTGAAGCTTTCTTT.

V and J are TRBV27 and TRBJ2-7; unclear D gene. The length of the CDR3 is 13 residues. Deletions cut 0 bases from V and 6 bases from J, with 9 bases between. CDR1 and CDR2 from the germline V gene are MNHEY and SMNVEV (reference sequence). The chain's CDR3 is CASSLSGQVEQYF. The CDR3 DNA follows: TGTGCCAGCAGTTTATCAGGCCAGGTCGAGCAGTACTTC.

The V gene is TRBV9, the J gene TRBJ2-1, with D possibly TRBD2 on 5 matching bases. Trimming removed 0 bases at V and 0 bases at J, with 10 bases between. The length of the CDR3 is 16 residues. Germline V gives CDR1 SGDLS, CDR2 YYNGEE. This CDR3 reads CASSVAQRSSYNEQFF. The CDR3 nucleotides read TGTGCCAGCAGCGTAGCTCAGCGGAGCTCCTACAATGAGCAGTTCTTC.

The CDR3 loop is CASSYSRPGQGFAGELFF. CDR3 DNA sequence: TGTGCCAGCAGCTACTCCCGGCCGGGACAGGGGTTTGCCGGGGAGCTGTTTTTT. The chain employs TRBV7-6 and TRBJ2-2; 10 positions agree with TRBD1. Germline V gene sequence: CDR1 SGHVS, CDR2 FNYEAQ. The CDR3 has 18 residues. The V segment lost 4 bases and the J segment 6 bases; nucleotides outside the gene matches: 14.

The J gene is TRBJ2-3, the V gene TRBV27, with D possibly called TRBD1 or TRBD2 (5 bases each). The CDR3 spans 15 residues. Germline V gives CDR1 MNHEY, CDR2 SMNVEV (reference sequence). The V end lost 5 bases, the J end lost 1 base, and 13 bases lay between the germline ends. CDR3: CASSLRDEGTDTQYF. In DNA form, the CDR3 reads TGTGCCAGCAGTCTCCGGGACGAGGGCACAGATACGCAGTATTTT.

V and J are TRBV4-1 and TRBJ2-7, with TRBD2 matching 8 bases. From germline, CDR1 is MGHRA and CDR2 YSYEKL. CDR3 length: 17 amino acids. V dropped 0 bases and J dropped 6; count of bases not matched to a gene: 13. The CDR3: CASSQDLAGKGGGEQYF. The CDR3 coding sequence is TGCGCCAGCAGCCAAGATCTAGCGGGTAAGGGAGGTGGCGAGCAGTACTTC.

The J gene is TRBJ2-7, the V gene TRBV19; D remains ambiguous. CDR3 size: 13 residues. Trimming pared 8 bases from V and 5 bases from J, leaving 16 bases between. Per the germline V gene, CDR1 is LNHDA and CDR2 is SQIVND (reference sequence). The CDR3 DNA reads TGTGCCAGTTCAGGACCTTGGTCTCACGAGCAGTACTTC. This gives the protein CASSGPWSHEQYF. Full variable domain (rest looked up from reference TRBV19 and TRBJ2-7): DGGITQSPKYLFRKEGQNVTLSCEQNLNHDAMYWYRQDPGQGLRLIYYSQIVNDFQKGDIAEGYSVSREKKESFPLTVTSAQKNPTAFYLCASSGPWSHEQYFGPGTRLTVT.

As DNA, the CDR3 is TGTGCCAGCAGCTTCGGGTCGGGCCAGCCCCAGCATTTT. Translated, it gives CASSFGSGQPQHF. The chain combines TRBV5-6 with TRBJ1-5; no firm D call. Germline V CDR1 and CDR2: SGHDT, YYEEEE. V was clipped by 2 bases and J by 7 bases, with 10 bases between them. There are 13 residues in the CDR3.

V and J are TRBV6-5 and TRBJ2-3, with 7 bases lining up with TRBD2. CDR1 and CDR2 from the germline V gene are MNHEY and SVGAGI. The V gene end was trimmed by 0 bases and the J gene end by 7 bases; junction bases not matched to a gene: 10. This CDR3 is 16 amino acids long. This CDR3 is CASSYSGGSVQNTQYF. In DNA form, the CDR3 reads TGTGCCAGCAGTTACTCGGGCGGGAGTGTTCAAAATACGCAGTATTTT.

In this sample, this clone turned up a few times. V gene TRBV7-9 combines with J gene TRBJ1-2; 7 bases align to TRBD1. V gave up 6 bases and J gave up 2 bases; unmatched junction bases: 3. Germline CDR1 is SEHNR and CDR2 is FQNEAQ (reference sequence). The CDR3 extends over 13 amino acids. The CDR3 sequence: CASSGGQNYGYTF. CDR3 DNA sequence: TGTGCCAGCAGTGGGGGACAGAACTATGGCTACACCTTC.

In nucleotides, the CDR3 is TGTGCCAGTAGTAGGGACAACTCTGGAAACACCATATATTTT. Protein product: CASSRDNSGNTIYF. The V gene is TRBV19, the J gene TRBJ1-3; D perhaps matches TRBD1 (6 bases). Germline loops: CDR1 LNHDA, CDR2 SQIVND (reference sequence). CDR3 length: 14 residues. Trimming took off 4 bases at V and 0 bases at J, with 7 bases between the two ends.

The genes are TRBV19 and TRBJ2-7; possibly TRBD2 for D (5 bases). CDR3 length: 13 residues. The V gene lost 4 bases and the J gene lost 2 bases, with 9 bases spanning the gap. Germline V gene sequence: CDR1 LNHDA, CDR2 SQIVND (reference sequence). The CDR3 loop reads CASSNGEAYEQYF. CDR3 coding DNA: TGTGCCAGTAGTAACGGGGAAGCCTACGAGCAGTACTTC.